Shown below are 22 T cell receptor beta chains from a single sample sequenced in a study of tumor-infiltrating lymphocytes in primary liver carcinoma. A constant-region primer primed TCR beta cDNA synthesis from roughly 500 ng of total RNA. Libraries covering TCR beta were generated through three nested multiplex PCR rounds (using a slightly modified ARM-PCR). The first two PCR rounds, roughly 10 cycles each, used TRBV1-TRBV30 forward primers and a C-beta reverse primer. TCRdb re-analysed the multiplex PCR reads in MiXCR, keeping a single row per CDR3 protein. Among 25,000 or so distinct CDR3 sequences, more than 70% were seen once, and the ten largest hold less than 40%. DNA and RNA were both co-extracted from roughly 18-30 mg of bulk tissue that had not been sorted. The sequenced sample was liver tumor tissue from sampling region 5. Indicated subset: tumor region T5, tumor centre. The receptors here all came from a woman in her 30s with primary liver carcinoma and hepatitis B virus infection.

This clonotype was picked up many times. J is TRBJ2-4 and V is TRBV2; 9 positions match TRBD1. CDR1 SNHLY and CDR2 FYNNEI come from the germline V gene. V trimming: 8 bases; J trimming: 0 bases; junction bases outside the gene matches: 8. The CDR3 extends over 16 amino acids. DNA for the CDR3: TGTGCCAGCCTGCTCCGACAGGGGGGAGCCAAAAACATTCAGTACTTC. It translates to CASLLRQGGAKNIQYF.

Comments on this clonotype: The CDR3 does not close with the conserved phenylalanine or tryptophan, likely indicating a read error. The chain combines TRBV12-3 or TRBV12-4 with TRBJ2-3; D uncertain. This CDR3 has 15 residues. CDR3 sequence: CASSFPLPSTDTQYL. CDR3 nucleotide sequence: TGCGCCAGCAGTTTTCCCCTTCCTAGCACAGATACGCAGTATCTT.

The chain combines TRBV4-2 with TRBJ2-7; 7 bases are a match to TRBD2. CDR1 is LGHNA and CDR2 is YNFKEQ in the germline V gene. V shed 4 bases and J 3 bases; nucleotides not matched to a gene: 18. This CDR3 is 18 amino acids long. CDR3 sequence: CASSLAVTGGHICYEQYF. The CDR3 DNA reads as TGTGCCAGCAGCCTAGCTGTGACGGGGGGTCACATTTGCTACGAGCAGTACTTC.

This clonotype appeared a single time. One end of the junction varies from germline; a read error may be responsible. This chain joins TRBV7-8 and TRBJ1-2; possibly TRBD1 for D (6 bases). The CDR3 consists of 12 residues. Germline-derived CDR1 and CDR2 are SGHVS and FQNEAQ. The CDR3 bases are TGTGCCACCCGGGGACACTTTAATGGGTACACCTTC. Its translation: CATRGHFNGYTF.

There are many counts of this clonotype. This rearrangement joins TRBV9 to TRBJ2-1, with TRBD2 as a possible D gene (6 bases). Trimming left V 1 base short and J 3 bases short, with 20 bases between. The CDR3 totals 18 residues. Looked up from germline, CDR1 is SGDLS and CDR2 is YYNGEE. Here the CDR3 reads CASSVNPLRGTGYNEQFF. In nucleotides, the CDR3 is TGTGCCAGCAGCGTAAACCCACTTCGGGGGACTGGCTACAATGAGCAGTTCTTC. Full variable domain (outside the CDR3, taken from reference TRBV9 and TRBJ2-1): DSGVTQTPKHLITATGQRVTLRCSPRSGDLSVYWYQQSLDQGLQFLIQYYNGEERAKGNILERFSAQQFPDLHSELNLSSLELGDSALYFCASSVNPLRGTGYNEQFFGPGTRLTVL.

This clonotype is medium-sized by share. The CDR3 DNA follows: TGCGCCAGCAGCCTAGAGGCAGGGCAAAGCTATGAGCAGTTCTTC. Translated, it gives CASSLEAGQSYEQFF. The chain has TRBV4-3 and TRBJ2-1, with D tentatively TRBD1 (5 bases). Trimming removed 4 bases at V and 8 bases at J, with 18 bases between. The germline V gene encodes CDR1 LGHNA and CDR2 YSLEER. The CDR3 is made up of 15 amino acids.

For this clonotype: One junction end disagrees with the germline gene, perhaps due to a read error. The genes are TRBV28 and TRBJ1-2; D call uncertain. The CDR3 runs to 20 residues. Germline-derived CDR1 and CDR2 are MDHEN and SYDVKM. The CDR3 DNA reads as TGTGCCAGCTCCACGTGCGGACTTGTTCCCCGTCAGCACACTAACTATGGCTACACATTC. It codes for CASSTCGLVPRQHTNYGYTF.

V gene TRBV10-3 combines with J gene TRBJ2-5; D not resolved. The V gene's germline CDR1 is ENHRY and CDR2 SYGVKD. The CDR3 contains 15 residues. CDR3 sequence reads: CSFSESATRQETQYF. CDR3 bases: TGTTCTTTCAGTGAGTCGGCTACCAGACAAGAGACCCAGTACTTC.

As regards this clonotype: A read error may be the cause here, since a much bigger clone is one base away. V usage is TRBV30 and J usage is TRBJ1-1; no firm D call. The germline CDR1 and CDR2 sequences are GTSNPN and SVGIG (reference sequence). The CDR3 is 13 residues long. The CDR3: CAWGLGRLTEASF. DNA for the CDR3: TGTGCCTGGGGCTTGGGCAGATTGACTGAAGCTTCCTTT.

Regarding this clonotype: A junction end diverges from the germline sequence, so it may reflect a read error. CDR3 loop: CSSSSARGVSTDTQYF. The CDR3 nucleotides read TGTTCCAGCAGCTCGGCGCGAGGGGTTAGCACAGATACGCAATATTTT. This chain links TRBV7-9 with TRBJ2-3; TRBD1 or TRBD2 may be the D gene (5 bases each). This CDR3 spans 16 amino acids. Germline loops: CDR1 SEHNR, CDR2 FQNEAQ (reference sequence).

Of note for this clonotype: At one end the junction does not follow the germline gene, possibly because of a read error. The chain has TRBV6-2 or TRBV6-3 and TRBJ2-2; a possible D gene is TRBD1 (6 bases). Germline V gene data show CDR1 as MNHEY and CDR2 as SVGEGT. This CDR3 contains 16 residues. The CDR3 region is CASSFSYGQTAGDFGF. CDR3 coding DNA: TGTGCCAGCAGTTTCTCATACGGACAGACCGCCGGGGATTTTGGTTTT.

The rearrangement uses TRBV5-6 and TRBJ2-3; the match to TRBD1 covers 7 bases. The CDR3 totals 16 residues. Germline-derived CDR1 and CDR2 are SGHDT and YYEEEE. V trimming: 3 bases; J trimming: 0 bases; junction bases outside the gene matches: 7. The CDR3 spells CASSCTGTVSTDTQYF. As DNA, the CDR3 is TGTGCCAGCAGCTGTACCGGGACAGTAAGCACAGATACGCAGTATTTT.

With regard to this clonotype: Because it lacks the conserved phenylalanine or tryptophan at the end, this CDR3 is likely a read error. The chain carries TRBV11-2 and TRBJ1-1, with 7 bases matching TRBD1. From germline, CDR1 is SGHAT and CDR2 FQNNGV. Trimming at V came to 10 bases and at J to 1 base, leaving 21 bases not matched to a gene. The CDR3 length is 18 residues. For the CDR3, the DNA is TGTGCCAACAGTCGAGGGGGCGCACGTCCTTGGGGGAACACTGAAGCTTTCTTA. Translation: CANSRGGARPWGNTEAFL.

Concerning this clonotype itself: At one end the junction does not follow the germline gene, possibly because of a read error. The V and J genes are TRBV5-5 and TRBJ2-5; the D gene is possibly TRBD1 (5 bases). In germline, CDR1 is SGHKS, CDR2 YYEKEE (reference sequence). The CDR3 totals 14 residues. The CDR3 region is CASTLAGHLETQYF. CDR3 nucleotides: TGTGCCAGCACCTTGGCTGGACACTTGGAGACCCAGTACTTC.

In its sample, this clonotype was seen once. A junction end diverges from the germline sequence, so it may reflect a read error. This chain connects TRBV5-6 to TRBJ2-2; D is possibly TRBD1 or TRBD2 (5 bases each). Germline loops: CDR1 SGHDT, CDR2 YYEEEE. There are 15 residues in the CDR3. The CDR3 reads CVSSLASRVTGELLF. As DNA, the CDR3 is TGTGTCAGCAGCTTGGCATCCAGGGTCACCGGGGAGCTGTTATTT.

By sample fraction, this clonotype is medium-sized. The chain has TRBV7-8 and TRBJ2-7; no reliable D call. Germline V gene lookup returns CDR1 SGHVS and CDR2 FQNEAQ. CDR3 length equals 14 residues. V lost 5 bases, J lost 6 bases, and 17 bases lay in between. This chain's CDR3 is CASSALLLSPEQYF. CDR3 coding DNA: TGTGCCAGCAGCGCCCTCCTGTTGTCCCCCGAGCAGTACTTC.

A remark on this clonotype: Germline is not matched at one junction end, which may reflect a read error. The gene calls are TRBV4-3 and TRBJ2-2; TRBD2 aligns across 12 bases. Per germline, CDR1 LGHNA and CDR2 YSLEER. This CDR3 has 19 amino acids. The CDR3 region is CASSVLAGGPRSNNGELFF. CDR3 coding DNA: TGCGCCAGCAGCGTACTAGCGGGAGGACCCCGTTCGAACAACGGGGAGCTGTTTTTC.

Concerning this clonotype: No conserved phenylalanine or tryptophan is present at the end of the CDR3, so a read error is the likely explanation. The rearrangement uses TRBV11-2 and TRBJ2-1; D possibly corresponds to TRBD1 (6 bases). The V and J ends lost 4 bases and 7 bases respectively, with 17 bases between them. CDR1 is SGHAT and CDR2 is FQNNGV in the germline V gene. This CDR3 is 15 amino acids long. CDR3 residues: CASSYIGQSENEQFL. The CDR3 nucleotides are TGTGCCAGCAGCTATATAGGACAGAGCGAAAATGAGCAGTTCCTC.

Concerning this clonotype itself: One junction end does not reproduce the germline sequence, and a read error may be involved. The chain carries TRBV11-2 and TRBJ2-2, with a tentative D call TRBD2 (6 bases). The CDR3 is 12 residues long. CDR1 and CDR2 from the germline V gene are SGHAT and FQNNGV. The DNA of the CDR3 is TGTGACAGCAGCGCGGAGTGCGGGGAGCTGCTTTTT. This gives the protein CDSSAECGELLF. Filled out from reference TRBV11-2 and TRBJ2-2, the complete variable domain reads EAGVAQSPRYKIIEKRQSVAFWCNPISGHATLYWYQQILGQGPKLLIQFQNNGVVDDSQLPKDRFSAERLKGVDSTLKIQPAKLEDSAVYLCDSSAECGELLFGEGSRLTVL.

Turning to this clonotype: No conserved phenylalanine or tryptophan is present at the end of the CDR3, so a read error is the likely explanation. V gene TRBV11-2 combines with J gene TRBJ2-7; the D gene is possibly TRBD2 (5 bases). Germline CDR1 SGHAT, CDR2 FQNNGV. The CDR3 is made up of 13 amino acids. The V end lost 5 bases, the J end lost 3 bases, and 11 bases lay between the germline ends. Here the CDR3 DNA reads TGTGCCAGCAGCCCGAGCGGATTCTACGAGCAGTACCTC. Translated: CASSPSGFYEQYL.

The genes are TRBV28 and TRBJ1-2; D gene ambiguous. The CDR3 covers 13 residues. CDR1 and CDR2 from the germline V gene are MDHEN and SYDVKM. With 5 bases removed from V and 2 bases from J, the gap between germline ends came to 9 bases. CDR3 protein: CASSQSPNYGYTF. In DNA form, the CDR3 reads TGTGCCAGCAGTCAATCTCCGAACTATGGCTACACCTTC.

Regarding this clonotype: One junction end disagrees with the germline gene, perhaps due to a read error. The chain is built from TRBV4-1 and TRBJ2-4; a weak D match, TRBD1 (6 bases). This CDR3 is built from 16 residues. CDR1 is MGHRA, CDR2 YSYEKL, per germline. CDR3 bases: TGTGCCAGCATCCCAGAGTTGAATAGGGACACGAGCAAGTGGTACTTC. Its protein product is CASIPELNRDTSKWYF.